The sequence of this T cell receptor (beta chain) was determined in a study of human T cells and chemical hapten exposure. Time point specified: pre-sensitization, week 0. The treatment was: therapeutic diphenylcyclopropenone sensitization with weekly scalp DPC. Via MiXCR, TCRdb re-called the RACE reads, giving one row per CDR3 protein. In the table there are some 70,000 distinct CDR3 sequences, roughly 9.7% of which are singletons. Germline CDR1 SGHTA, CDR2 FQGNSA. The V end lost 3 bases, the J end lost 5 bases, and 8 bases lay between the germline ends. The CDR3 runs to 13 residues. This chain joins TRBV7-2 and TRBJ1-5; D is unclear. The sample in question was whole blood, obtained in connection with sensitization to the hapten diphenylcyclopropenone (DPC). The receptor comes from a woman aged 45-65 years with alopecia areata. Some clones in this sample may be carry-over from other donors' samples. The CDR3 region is CASSLVGDQPQHF. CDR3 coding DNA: TGTGCCAGCAGCTTGGTGGGAGATCAGCCCCAGCATTTT.